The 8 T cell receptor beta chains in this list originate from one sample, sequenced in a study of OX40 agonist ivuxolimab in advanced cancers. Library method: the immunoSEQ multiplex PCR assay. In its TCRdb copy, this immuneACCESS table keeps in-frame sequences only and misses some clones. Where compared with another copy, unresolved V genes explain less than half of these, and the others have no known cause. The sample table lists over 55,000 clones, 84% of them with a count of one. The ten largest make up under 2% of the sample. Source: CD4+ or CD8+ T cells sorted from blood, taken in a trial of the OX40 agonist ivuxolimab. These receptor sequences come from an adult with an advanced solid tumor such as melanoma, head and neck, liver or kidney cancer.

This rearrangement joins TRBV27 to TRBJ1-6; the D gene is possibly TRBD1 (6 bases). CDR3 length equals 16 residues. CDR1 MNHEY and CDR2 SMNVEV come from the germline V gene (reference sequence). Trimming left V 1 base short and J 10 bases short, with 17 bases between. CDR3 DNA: TGTGCCAGCAGTTTATGGGACATTGGCGTGGAATCACCCCTCCACTTT. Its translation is CASSLWDIGVESPLHF.

As DNA, the CDR3 is TGTGCCAGCATAGGTTTTGCGGGAGGGCGGACAGATACGCAGTATTTT. Translating gives CASIGFAGGRTDTQYF. The V gene is TRBV7-2, the J gene TRBJ2-3; TRBD2 agrees at 9 bases. The trim removed 7 bases at V and 3 bases at J, leaving 11 bases unmatched. This CDR3 comprises 16 residues. Germline V gives CDR1 SGHTA, CDR2 FQGNSA.

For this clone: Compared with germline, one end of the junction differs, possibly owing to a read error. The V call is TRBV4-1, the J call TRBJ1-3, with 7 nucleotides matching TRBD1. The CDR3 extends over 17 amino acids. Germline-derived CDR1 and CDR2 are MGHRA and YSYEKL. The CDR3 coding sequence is TGCGCCAGCAGCCAAGATTCCACAGGGGAGAGTGGAGACACCATATATTTT. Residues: CASSQDSTGESGDTIYF.

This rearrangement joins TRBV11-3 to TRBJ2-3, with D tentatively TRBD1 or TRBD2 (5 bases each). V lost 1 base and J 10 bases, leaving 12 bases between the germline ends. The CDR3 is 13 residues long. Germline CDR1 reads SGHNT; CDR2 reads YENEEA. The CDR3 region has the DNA TGTGCCAGCAGCTTAGTGGGACGAGAGGCGCAGTATTTT. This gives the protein CASSLVGREAQYF.

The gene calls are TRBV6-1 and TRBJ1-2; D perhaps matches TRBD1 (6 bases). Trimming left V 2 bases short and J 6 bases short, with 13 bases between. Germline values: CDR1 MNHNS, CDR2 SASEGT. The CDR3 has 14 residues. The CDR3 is CASSENRENNGYTF. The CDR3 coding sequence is TGTGCCAGCAGTGAAAACAGGGAGAATAATGGCTACACCTTC.

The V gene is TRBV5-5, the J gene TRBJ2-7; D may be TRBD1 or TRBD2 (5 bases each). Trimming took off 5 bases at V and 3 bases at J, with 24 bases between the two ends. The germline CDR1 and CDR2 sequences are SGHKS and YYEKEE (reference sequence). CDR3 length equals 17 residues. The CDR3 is CASRAASGRWSGYEQYF. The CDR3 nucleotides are TGTGCCAGCAGGGCGGCGTCGGGACGATGGAGTGGCTACGAGCAGTACTTC.

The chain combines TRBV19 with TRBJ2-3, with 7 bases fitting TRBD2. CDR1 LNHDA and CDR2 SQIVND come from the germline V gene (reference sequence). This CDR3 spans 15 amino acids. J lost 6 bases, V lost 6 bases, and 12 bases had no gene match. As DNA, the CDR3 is TGTGCCAGTAGCCAAAGGACTAGGGGATGGGATACGCAGTATTTT. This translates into CASSQRTRGWDTQYF.

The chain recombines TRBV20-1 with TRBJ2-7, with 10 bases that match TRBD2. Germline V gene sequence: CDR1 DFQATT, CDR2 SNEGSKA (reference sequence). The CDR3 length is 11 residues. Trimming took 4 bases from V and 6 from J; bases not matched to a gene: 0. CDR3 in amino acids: CSATSGSEQYF. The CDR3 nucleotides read TGCAGTGCTACTAGCGGGAGCGAGCAGTACTTC.